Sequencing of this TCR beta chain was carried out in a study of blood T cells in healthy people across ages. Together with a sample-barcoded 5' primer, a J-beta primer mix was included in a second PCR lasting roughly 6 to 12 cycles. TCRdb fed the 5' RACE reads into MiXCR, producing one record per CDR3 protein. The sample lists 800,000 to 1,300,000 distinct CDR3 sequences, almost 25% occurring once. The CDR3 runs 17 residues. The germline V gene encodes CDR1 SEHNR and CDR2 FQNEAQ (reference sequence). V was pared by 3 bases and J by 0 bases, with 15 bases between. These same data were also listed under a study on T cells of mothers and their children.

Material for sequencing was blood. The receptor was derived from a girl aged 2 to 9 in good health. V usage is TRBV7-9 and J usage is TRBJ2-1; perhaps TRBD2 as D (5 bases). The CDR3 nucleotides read TGTGCCAGCAGCTTTTTTCGGAGGTCTAGCTCCTACAATGAGCAGTTCTTC. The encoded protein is CASSFFRRSSSYNEQFF.